This T cell receptor (beta chain) was sequenced for a study of memory CD4+ T cells and cytomegalovirus serostatus (dated by TCRdb to between 2018 and 2021). About the study as a whole: A total of roughly 35 healthy Belgian adults, of whom 9 were CMV seropositive and roughly 24 were CMV seronegative, were included in the cohort. The study sequenced CD4+ memory TCRbeta repertoires of a Belgian cohort with known cytomegalovirus serostatus to replicate a published TCR-based CMV serostatus classifier. Beyond this particular receptor, the publication reports: The results were interpreted as suggesting that the CMV-associated TCR signature is largely present in the CD4+ memory repertoire. The original-framework classifier achieved a median bootstrapped AUC of 0.95 with a 95% CI of 0.76-1.00 on the Belgian cohort. Among the roughly 160 previously reported CMV-associated TCRbeta sequences, roughly 68 showed up in the CD4+ memory repertoires, with each one found in between one and five individuals. For predicting CMV serostatus, the median bootstrapped AUC was approximately 0.95 using the original framework and about 0.9 using a US-trained random forest. Unlike the original study, which covered naive and memory CD4+ and CD8+ populations, the Belgian study sequenced only CD4+CD45RO+ memory cells.

Single viable CD3+CD4+CD8-CD45RO+ cells were sorted as memory CD4+ T cells on a FACSAria II. CMV serostatus was determined with a Roche Elecsys assay detecting serum IgG against CMV pp150, pp28, p38 and p52. Once the samples were thawed, total CD4+ T cells were enriched through positive selection using CD4 magnetic microbeads. The samples came from a different study that was designed specifically to examine the CD4+ T cell memory repertoire. Peripheral blood mononuclear cells were isolated and cryopreserved following standard operating procedures; serum was stored at -80 °C. CD3-PerCP (BW264/56), CD4-APC (RPA-T4), CD45RO-PE (UCHT1) and CD8-Pacific Orange (3B5) antibodies were used for staining, and non-viable cells were excluded with Sytox blue. About this clone itself: It lacks a known antigen. No base quality values were provided; no much bigger clone lies one nucleotide off.

The Quick-DNA Microprep Kit was used to extract genomic DNA from the sorted cells. TCRbeta DNA was amplified with the immunoSEQ hsTCRbeta kit following the manufacturer's protocol. TCRbeta libraries were sequenced on an Illumina MiSeq instrument. In the authors' own workflow: Removing out-of-frame sequences left 2,204,828 distinct TCRbeta sequences, an average of around 62,000 per individual. Each individual was scored according to the count of more than 150 previously reported CMV-associated TCRbeta sequences and the total productive distinct TCRbeta count. A beta-binomial model was reimplemented in Python, and scikit-learn random forests with default parameters were trained on US cohort data. Classifier performance on the Belgian cohort was summarized as median AUC with percentile confidence intervals over 10,000 bootstrap iterations. Imported from immuneACCESS, the table was reduced by TCRdb to in-frame sequences with V and J called. These copies leave out some clones; in studies compared against another copy, an unresolved V gene accounts for under half, and the cause of the remainder is not known. That table furnishes V, J and clone size, whereas the DNA furnished D and trimming. In all, the sample holds around 61,000 clones, and about four fifths of those were seen once. Of the sample, 0.4% to 0.5% is held by the ten largest clones.

Measured from the cysteine to the phenylalanine, the CDR3 is 14 residues long. Only the CDR3 DNA is retained, 42 bases long and in frame from the first base. Trimming removed 0 bases from V and 4 bases from J; the gene matches leave 2 bases unexplained. The germline V gene encodes CDR1 SGHNT and CDR2 YYREEE (reference sequence). Sequencing was carried out using memory CD4+ T cells from blood. The chain is assembled from TRBV5-4 and TRBJ1-2; 8 bases in the junction line up with TRBD1. The source is an adult in good health and CMV-seronegative. The CDR3 has the sequence CASSLDRGIYGYTF. Here is the DNA: TGTGCCAGCAGCTTGGACAGGGGGATCTATGGCTACACCTTC.